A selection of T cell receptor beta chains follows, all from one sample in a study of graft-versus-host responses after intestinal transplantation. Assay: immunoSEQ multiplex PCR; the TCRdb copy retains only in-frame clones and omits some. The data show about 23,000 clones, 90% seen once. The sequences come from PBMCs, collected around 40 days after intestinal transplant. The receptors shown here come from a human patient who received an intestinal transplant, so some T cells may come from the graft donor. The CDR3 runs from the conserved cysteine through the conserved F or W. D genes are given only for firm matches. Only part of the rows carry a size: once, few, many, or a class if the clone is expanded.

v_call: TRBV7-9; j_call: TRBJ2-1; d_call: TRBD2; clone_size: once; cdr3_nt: TGTGCCAGCAGCTTCGGTGGAAGCGGGAGTGGTTATGAGCAGTTCTTC; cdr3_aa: CASSFGGSGSGYEQFF
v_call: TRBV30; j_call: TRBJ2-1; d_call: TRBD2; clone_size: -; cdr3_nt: TGTGCCTGGGAGACTAGCGGCAATGAGCAGTTCTTC; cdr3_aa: CAWETSGNEQFF
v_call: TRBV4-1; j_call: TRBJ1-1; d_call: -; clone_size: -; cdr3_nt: TGCGCCAGCAGCCAAGAATCTTTGAACACTGAAGCTTTCTTT; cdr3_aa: CASSQESLNTEAFF
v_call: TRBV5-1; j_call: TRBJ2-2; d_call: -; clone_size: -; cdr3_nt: TGCGCCAGCAGGCTAACCGGGGAGCTGTTTTTT; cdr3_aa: CASRLTGELFF
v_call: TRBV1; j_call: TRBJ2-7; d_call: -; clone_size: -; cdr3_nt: TGCACCAGCAGCCAAGAGTACAGCGGGAGTTACGAGCAGTACTTC; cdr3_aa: CTSSQEYSGSYEQYF
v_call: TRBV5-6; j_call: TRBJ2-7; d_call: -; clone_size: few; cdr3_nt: TGTGCCAGCAGCTTGGACTACGAGCAGTACTTC; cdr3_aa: CASSLDYEQYF
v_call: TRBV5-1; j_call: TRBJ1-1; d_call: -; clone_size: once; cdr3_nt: TGCGCCAGCAGCATTTCCCCGAACACTGAAGCTTTCTTT; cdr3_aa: CASSISPNTEAFF
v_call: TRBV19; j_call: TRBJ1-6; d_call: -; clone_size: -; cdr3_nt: TGTGCCAGTAGGCGGACAGTTACTTTCGGGTCCTATAATTCACCCCTCCACTTT; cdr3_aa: CASRRTVTFGSYNSPLHF
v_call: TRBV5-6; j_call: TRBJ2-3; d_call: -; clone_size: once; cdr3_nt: TGTGCCAGCAGCCTAATTCCGGGGCTCACAGATACGCAGTATTTT; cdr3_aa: CASSLIPGLTDTQYF
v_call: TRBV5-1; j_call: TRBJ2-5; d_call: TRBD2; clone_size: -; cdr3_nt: TGCGCCAGCAGCTTGAGCGGGGAATCCCAAGAGACCCAGTACTTC; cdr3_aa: CASSLSGESQETQYF
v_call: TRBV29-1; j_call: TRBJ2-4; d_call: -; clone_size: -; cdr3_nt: TGCAGCGTTGGGGGGCTAGCCAAAAACATTCAGTACTTC; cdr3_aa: CSVGGLAKNIQYF
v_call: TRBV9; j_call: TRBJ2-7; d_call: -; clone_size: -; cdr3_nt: TGTGCCAGCAGCGTTATACAGGGCAGCGAGCAGTACTTC; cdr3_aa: CASSVIQGSEQYF
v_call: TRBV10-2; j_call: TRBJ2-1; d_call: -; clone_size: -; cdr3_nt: TGCGCCAGCAGTGAGAGGGGGGCGCCCCACAATGAGCAGTTCTTC; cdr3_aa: CASSERGAPHNEQFF
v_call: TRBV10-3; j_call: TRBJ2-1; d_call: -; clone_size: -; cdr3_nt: TGTGCCATCAGTGACTCCCGGGACGTAGCATGGAACGAGCAGTTCTTC; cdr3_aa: CAISDSRDVAWNEQFF
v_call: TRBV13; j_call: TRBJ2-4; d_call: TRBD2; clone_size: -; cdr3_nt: TGTGCCAGCAGCTGGGGGACTAGCGCAAAAAACATTCAGTACTTC; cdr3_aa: CASSWGTSAKNIQYF
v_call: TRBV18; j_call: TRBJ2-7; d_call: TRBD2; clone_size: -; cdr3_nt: TGTGCCAGCTCACCATATTCCGGGACTACCTACGAGCAGTACTTC; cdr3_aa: CASSPYSGTTYEQYF
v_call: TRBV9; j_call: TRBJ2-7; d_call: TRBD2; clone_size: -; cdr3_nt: TGTGCCAGCAGCGCGGAAGGGCTAGCGGGCACCTACGAGCAGTACTTC; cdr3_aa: CASSAEGLAGTYEQYF
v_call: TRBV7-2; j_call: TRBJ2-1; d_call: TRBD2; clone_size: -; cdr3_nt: TGTGCCAGCAGTAAAGGGGGTACTAGCGGGAGGGCAAACAATGAGCAGTTCTTC; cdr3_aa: CASSKGGTSGRANNEQFF
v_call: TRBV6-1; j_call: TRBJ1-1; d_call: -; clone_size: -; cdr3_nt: TGTGCCAGCAGTGAATCGAGGTACACTGAAGCTTTCTTT; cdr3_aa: CASSESRYTEAFF
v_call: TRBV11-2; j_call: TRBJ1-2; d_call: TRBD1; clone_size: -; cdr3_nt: TGTGCCAGCGGCCCCAACGAAAACGACAGGGACTATGGCTACACCTTC; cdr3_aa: CASGPNENDRDYGYTF
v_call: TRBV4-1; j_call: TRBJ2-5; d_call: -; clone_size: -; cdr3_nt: TGCGCCAGCAGCTCACCGGGACCGAGAGAAGAGACCCAGTACTTC; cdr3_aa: CASSSPGPREETQYF
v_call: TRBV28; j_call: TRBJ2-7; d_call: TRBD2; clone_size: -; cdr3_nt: TGTGCCAGCAGGGAGATGACTAGCGGGAGTTACGAGCAGTACTTC; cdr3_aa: CASREMTSGSYEQYF
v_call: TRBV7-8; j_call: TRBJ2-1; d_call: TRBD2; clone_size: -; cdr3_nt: TGTGCCAGCAGGTACGGAGGCGGGAGGGTCTTGGATGAGCAGTTCTTC; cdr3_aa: CASRYGGGRVLDEQFF
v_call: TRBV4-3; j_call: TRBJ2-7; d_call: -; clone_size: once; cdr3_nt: TGCGCCAGCAGCCAAGGAGTTTTAAGCGTTTACGAGCAGTACTTC; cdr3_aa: CASSQGVLSVYEQYF
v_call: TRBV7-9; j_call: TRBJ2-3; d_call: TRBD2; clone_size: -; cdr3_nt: TGTGCCAGCAGCTCCCGAAAGCGGGAGGGCCCCACAGATACGCAGTATTTT; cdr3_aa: CASSSRKREGPTDTQYF
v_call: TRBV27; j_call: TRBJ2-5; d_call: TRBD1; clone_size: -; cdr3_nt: TGTGCCGGCAGTTTATCCCGACAGGGGTGTACTAGCTCTCAAGAGACCCAGTACTTC; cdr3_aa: CAGSLSRQGCTSSQETQYF
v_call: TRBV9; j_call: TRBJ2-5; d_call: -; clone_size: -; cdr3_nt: TGTGCCAGCAGCGCCCAACAGGGACCGCAAGAGACCCAGTACTTC; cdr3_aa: CASSAQQGPQETQYF
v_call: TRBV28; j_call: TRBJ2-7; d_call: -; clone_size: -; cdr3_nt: TGTGCCAGCAGTTTTGACAGCTACGAGCAGTACTTC; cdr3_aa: CASSFDSYEQYF
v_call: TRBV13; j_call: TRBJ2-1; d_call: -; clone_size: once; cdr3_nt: TGTGCCAGCAGCTTAGGGCGGGACCTCAATGAGCAGTTCTTC; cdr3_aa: CASSLGRDLNEQFF
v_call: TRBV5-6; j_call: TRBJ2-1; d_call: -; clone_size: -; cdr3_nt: TGTGCCAGCAGCTGGAATAGCGGTAGTTACAATGAGCAGTTCTTC; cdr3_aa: CASSWNSGSYNEQFF
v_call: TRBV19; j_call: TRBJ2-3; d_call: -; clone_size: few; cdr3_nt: TGTGCCAGTAGTAACTCCTATGGGGATACGCAGTATTTT; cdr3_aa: CASSNSYGDTQYF
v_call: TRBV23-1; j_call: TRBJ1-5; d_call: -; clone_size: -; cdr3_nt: TGCGCCAGCAGAGGAACAGGGCCGTTACCCCCCCCAGGTCAGCCCCAGCATTTT; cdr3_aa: CASRGTGPLPPPGQPQHF
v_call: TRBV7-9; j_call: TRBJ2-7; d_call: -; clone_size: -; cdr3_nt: TGTGCCAGCAGCGTTGACCGGACCTACGAGCAGTACTTC; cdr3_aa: CASSVDRTYEQYF
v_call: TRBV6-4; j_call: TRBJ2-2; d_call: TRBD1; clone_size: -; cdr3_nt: TGTGCCAGCAGTGATGACAGGGAAGGGGTCGGGGAGCTGTTTTTT; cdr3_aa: CASSDDREGVGELFF
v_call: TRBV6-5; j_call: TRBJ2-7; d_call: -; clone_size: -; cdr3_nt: TGTGCCGCGGGCGAGCAGTACTTC; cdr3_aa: CAAGEQYF
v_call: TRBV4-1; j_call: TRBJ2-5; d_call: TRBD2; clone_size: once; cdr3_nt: TGCGCCAGCAGCCGGATATACCTTTCACTAGCGCAGATCCAAGAGACCCAGTACTTC; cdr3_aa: CASSRIYLSLAQIQETQYF
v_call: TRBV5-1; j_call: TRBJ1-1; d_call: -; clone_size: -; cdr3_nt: TGCGCCAGCAGCTTGAGGTACCCCTTTCCCCGGACTGAAGCTTTCTTT; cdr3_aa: CASSLRYPFPRTEAFF
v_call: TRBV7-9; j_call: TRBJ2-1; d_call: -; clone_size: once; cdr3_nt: TGTGCCAGCAGCCCGGGTCAGCCGTATGAGCAGTTCTTC; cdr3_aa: CASSPGQPYEQFF
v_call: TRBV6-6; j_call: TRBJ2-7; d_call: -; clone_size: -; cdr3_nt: TGTGCCAGCAGTTACTATAGGGGCTACGAGCAGTACTTC; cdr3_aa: CASSYYRGYEQYF
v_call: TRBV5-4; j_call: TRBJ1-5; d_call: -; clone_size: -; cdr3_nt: TGTGCCAGCAGGGATGCAGGTAGCAATCAGCCCCAGCATTTT; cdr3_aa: CASRDAGSNQPQHF
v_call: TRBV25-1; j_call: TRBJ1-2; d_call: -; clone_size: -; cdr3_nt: TGTGCCAGCAGTGGTACAGGCGCCTTCTCGTATGGCTACACCTTC; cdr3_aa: CASSGTGAFSYGYTF
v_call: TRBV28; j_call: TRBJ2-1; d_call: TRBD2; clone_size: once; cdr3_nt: TGTGCCAGCAGTTCAATCCAGCGGGAGGGGCGGTCCTACAATGAGCAGTTCTTC; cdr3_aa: CASSSIQREGRSYNEQFF
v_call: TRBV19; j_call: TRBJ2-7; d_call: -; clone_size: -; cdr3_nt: TGTGCCAGTGTCTCTAAGTCCTACGAGCAGTACTTC; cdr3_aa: CASVSKSYEQYF
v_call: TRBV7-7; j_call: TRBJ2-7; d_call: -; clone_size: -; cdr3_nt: TGTGCTAGCAGCCTTAGGTTAGGGGGACCCCACTACGAGCAGTACTTC; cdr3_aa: CASSLRLGGPHYEQYF
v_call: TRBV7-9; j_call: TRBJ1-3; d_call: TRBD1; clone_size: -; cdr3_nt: TGTGCCACTTTTGAGGACAGGGGGACTGGAAACACCATATATTTT; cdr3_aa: CATFEDRGTGNTIYF
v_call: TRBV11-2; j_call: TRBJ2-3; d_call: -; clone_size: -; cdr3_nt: TGTGCCAGCAGCTTAGATGAAACAGATACGCAGTATTTT; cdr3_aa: CASSLDETDTQYF
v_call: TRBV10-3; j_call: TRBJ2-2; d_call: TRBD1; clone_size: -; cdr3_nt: TGTGCCATCAGCGCCCGGGACAGGGGGGAGAGGACCGGGGAGCTGTTTTTT; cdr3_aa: CAISARDRGERTGELFF
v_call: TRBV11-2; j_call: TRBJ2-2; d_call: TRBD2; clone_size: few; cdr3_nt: TGTGCCAGCAGCTTAGGGCCTAGCGGGGGGGCCGGGTACACCGGGGAGCTGTTTTTT; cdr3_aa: CASSLGPSGGAGYTGELFF